What follows is one T cell receptor (beta chain) and its context. Trimming left V 4 bases short and J 0 bases short, with 4 bases between. This CDR3 has 13 amino acids. Germline loops: CDR1 LGHNA, CDR2 YSLEER. This specimen belongs to a study of blood T cell repertoires in COVID-19. Study-wide context: The samples span acute and convalescent COVID-19 from the United States, Italy and Spain.

Authors' processing steps: By means of reference gene primer amplification, nucleated cell counts were estimated. Assay used: immunoSEQ multiplex PCR; TCRdb lists only in-frame clones, some missing. The V and J calls and clone size come from that table; D and trimming were worked out from the DNA. The sample shows tens of thousands of clones, approximately 80% of them seen only once. The receptor was isolated from a woman in her 70s with acute or convalescent COVID-19. The specimen was peripheral blood. The genes are TRBV4-3 and TRBJ1-3; D remains unclear. The CDR3 DNA sequence: TGCGCCAGCAGCCCAAACTCTGGAAACACCATATATTTT. It is translated as CASSPNSGNTIYF.